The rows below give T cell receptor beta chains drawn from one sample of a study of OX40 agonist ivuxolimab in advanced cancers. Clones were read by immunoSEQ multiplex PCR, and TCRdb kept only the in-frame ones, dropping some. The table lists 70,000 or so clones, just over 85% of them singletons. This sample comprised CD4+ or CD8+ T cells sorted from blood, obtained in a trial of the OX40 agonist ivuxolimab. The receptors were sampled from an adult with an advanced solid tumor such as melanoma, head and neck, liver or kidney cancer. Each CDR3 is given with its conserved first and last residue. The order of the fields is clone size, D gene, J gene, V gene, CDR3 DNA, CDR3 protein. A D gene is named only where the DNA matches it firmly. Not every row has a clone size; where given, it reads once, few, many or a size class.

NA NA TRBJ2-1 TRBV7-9 TGTGCCAGCAGCTTAGGTCTAGGAGCGTACAATGAGCAGTTCTTC CASSLGLGAYNEQFF
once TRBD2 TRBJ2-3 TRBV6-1 TGTGCCAGCAGTGGACTAGCGGGGGGGCCAGATACGCAGTATTTT CASSGLAGGPDTQYF
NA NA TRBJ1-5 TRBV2 TGTGCCAGCGGACAGTTCTATCAGCCCCAGCATTTT CASGQFYQPQHF
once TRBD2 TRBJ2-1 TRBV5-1 TGCGCCAGCAGCCGCGATGTGGGTAGCGGGAACAATGAGCAGTTCTTC CASSRDVGSGNNEQFF
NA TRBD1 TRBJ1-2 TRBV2 TGTGCCAGCAGTGAAGTCGGACAGGGGGGATATGGCTACACCTTC CASSEVGQGGYGYTF
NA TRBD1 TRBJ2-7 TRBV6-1 TGTGCCAGCACCTATTCCTGGGACAGGGGCGAGCAGTACTTC CASTYSWDRGEQYF
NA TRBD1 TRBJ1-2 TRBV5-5 TGTGCCAGCAGCTTGGAGGACAGGGGCTATGGCTACACCTTC CASSLEDRGYGYTF
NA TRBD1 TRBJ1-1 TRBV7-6 TGTGCCAGCAGCCGGGACAGGGGGAACACTGAAGCTTTCTTT CASSRDRGNTEAFF
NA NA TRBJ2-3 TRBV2 TGTGCCAGCAGAGCAGGAGAAAGCACAGATACGCAGTATTTT CASRAGESTDTQYF
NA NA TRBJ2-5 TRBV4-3 TGCGCCAGCAGCCAAGATCCCAGAAGGGAAACAGAGACCCAGTACTTC CASSQDPRRETETQYF
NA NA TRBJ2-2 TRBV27 TGTGCCAGCAGACCTTGGGATCCCCCCGGGGAGCTGTTTTTT CASRPWDPPGELFF
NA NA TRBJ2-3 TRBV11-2 TGTGCCAGCAGCCAAAGCACAGATACGCAGTATTTT CASSQSTDTQYF
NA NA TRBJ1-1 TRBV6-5 TGTGCCAGCAGTTGGGGGGTAAGCGCTGAAGCTTTCTTT CASSWGVSAEAFF
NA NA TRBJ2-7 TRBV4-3 TGCGCCAGCAGCCAAGCTTGGGTAGGAACCTACGAGCAGTACTTC CASSQAWVGTYEQYF
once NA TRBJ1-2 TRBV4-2 TGTGCCAGCAGCCTGCCAGGGCTGTATTATGGCTACACCTTC CASSLPGLYYGYTF
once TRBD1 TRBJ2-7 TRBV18 TGTGCCAGCTCAACCGGGACAGGGAACCTCTACGAGCAGTACTTC CASSTGTGNLYEQYF
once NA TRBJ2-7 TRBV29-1 TGCAGCGTTGGACTTGCAACCTACGAGCAGTACTTC CSVGLATYEQYF
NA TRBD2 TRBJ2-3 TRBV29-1 TGCAGCACTTCAGCGGGGGGCCACGGCGACACAGATACGCAGTATTTT CSTSAGGHGDTDTQYF
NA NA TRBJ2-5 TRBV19 TGTGCCAGTACCCCCGCGGATCGTAAGACCCAGTACTTC CASTPADRKTQYF
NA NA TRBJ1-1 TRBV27 TGTGCCAGCAGTTTAGCCAATTGGGAAACTGAAGCTTTCTTT CASSLANWETEAFF
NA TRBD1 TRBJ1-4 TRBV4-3 TGCGCCAGCAGCCAAGGACCACAGGGGATTAATGAAAAACTGTTTTTT CASSQGPQGINEKLFF
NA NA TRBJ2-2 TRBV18 TGTGCCAGCTCAGGAGTTGGGGTCGGAACCGGGGAGCTGTTTTTT CASSGVGVGTGELFF
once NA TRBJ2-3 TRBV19 TGTGCCAGTAGTATCAGGGCCTCCACAGATACGCAGTATTTT CASSIRASTDTQYF
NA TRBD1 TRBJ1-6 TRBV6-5 TGTGCCAGCAGTTACGACAGGGGGAGTTCACCCCTCCACTTT CASSYDRGSSPLHF
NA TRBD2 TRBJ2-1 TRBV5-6 TGTGCCAGCAGCTTGCCGGCTAGCGGGAGGTATGAGCAGTTCTTC CASSLPASGRYEQFF
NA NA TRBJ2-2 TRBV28 TGTGCCAGCAGTGTTCCCACCGCTGTAGACATACCGAACACCGGGGAGCTGTTTTTT CASSVPTAVDIPNTGELFF
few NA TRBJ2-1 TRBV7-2 TGTGCCAGCAGCTTAGCCACGGGACGGAATGAGCAGTTCTTC CASSLATGRNEQFF